This T cell receptor (beta chain) appears in the sequencing data of a study of CD4 T cells in relation to SARS-CoV-2 and coronaviruses. For this clone: Its antigen is as yet unknown.

The germline CDR1 and CDR2 sequences are SNHLY and FYNNEI. The CDR3 is 16 residues long. The V gene lost 1 base and the J gene lost 1 base, with 11 bases spanning the gap. Before the COVID-19 pandemic, during about 2011-2019, CD4+ T cells were taken from unexposed donors. CD4+ T cells were isolated from the cells after 10 days of culture. Repertoires were generated with immunoSEQ multiplex PCR, while TCRdb's copy carries only in-frame clones and drops some. The sample lists some 22,000 clones, less than 70% occurring once. This clonotype was sampled from a human donor in good health. Source material: CD4+ T cells from PBMCs, cultured in vitro. The gene calls are TRBV2 and TRBJ2-1; D is undetermined. CDR3 DNA: TGTGCCAGCAGTGAAGACTGGGCCTGGTCCTACAATGAGCAGTTCTTC. This sequence encodes CASSEDWAWSYNEQFF.